The 5 T cell receptor beta chains given below trace back to one sample, sequenced in a study of T-cell memory formation after mild COVID-19. MiXCR, run by TCRdb on the 5' RACE reads, gives a single entry per CDR3 protein. Among some 150,000 distinct CDR3 sequences, about a fifth were seen once, and the ten largest hold over 2%. Material: PBMCs or a T cell subset sorted from them (not recorded which). The receptors derive from an adult woman who had mild COVID-19 (a few samples of this study predate the infection). Cell type and time point are not known.

This clonotype was observed a handful of times. The chain couples TRBV5-1 to TRBJ2-1; the D is unclear. Per germline, CDR1 SGHRS and CDR2 YFSETQ. The CDR3 covers 15 residues. Trimming took off 1 base at V and 1 base at J, with 9 bases between the two ends. The CDR3 DNA reads TGCGCCAGCAGCTTGTCGCCAGGTTCCTACAATGAGCAGTTCTTC. Protein sequence: CASSLSPGSYNEQFF.

This clonotype was seen only a few times. The rearrangement links TRBV6-5 to TRBJ1-5; D may be TRBD1 (6 bases). CDR1 is MNHEY, CDR2 SVGAGI, per germline. The CDR3 loop spans 13 amino acids. The V end was cut by 6 bases, the J end by 7 bases, with 13 bases between. CDR3 nucleotides: TGTGCCAGCAGCGGGGGGGCCGAACAGCCCCAGCATTTT. Its protein product is CASSGGAEQPQHF.

The V and J genes are TRBV29-1 and TRBJ1-1, with D perhaps TRBD1 (6 bases). V was clipped by 7 bases and J by 4 bases, with 10 bases between them. The CDR3 spans 11 residues. Germline V gene data show CDR1 as SQVTM and CDR2 as ANQGSEA. The DNA of the CDR3 is TGCAGCGCGGGGGCAGGCACTGAAGCTTTCTTT. It translates to CSAGAGTEAFF.

This sequence joins TRBV29-1 and TRBJ2-7, with 11 nucleotides matching TRBD2. Looked up from germline, CDR1 is SQVTM and CDR2 is ANQGSEA. V lost 4 bases, J lost 3 bases, and 5 bases stayed unmatched. The CDR3 totals 14 residues. CDR3 region: CSVGVAGGDYEQYF. CDR3 in DNA: TGCAGCGTTGGGGTAGCGGGAGGGGACTACGAGCAGTACTTC.

The gene calls are TRBV5-1 and TRBJ1-6; D not resolved. Germline CDR1 reads SGHRS; CDR2 reads YFSETQ. V was pared by 0 bases and J by 8 bases, with 15 bases between. The CDR3 is made up of 16 amino acids. This CDR3 is CASSLEQAFGDSPLHF. The CDR3 region has the DNA TGCGCCAGCAGCTTGGAACAAGCCTTCGGGGATTCACCCCTCCACTTT. The variable domain in full, completed from reference TRBV5-1 and TRBJ1-6, reads KAGVTQTPRYLIKTRGQQVTLSCSPISGHRSVSWYQQTPGQGLQFLFEYFSETQRNKGNFPGRFSGRQFSNSRSEMNVSTLELGDSALYLCASSLEQAFGDSPLHFGNGTRLTVT.